This is a list of T cell receptor beta chains from one sample in a study of blood T cell repertoires in COVID-19. The protocol was immunoSEQ multiplex PCR, while the TCRdb copy is restricted to in-frame clones and leaves out a portion. The profile shows 200,000 or so clones, 80% to 90% of them singletons. Sample: peripheral blood. The source is a man between 70 and 80 years old with active or convalescent COVID-19. Each CDR3 is given with its conserved first and last residue. A D gene is named only where the DNA matches it firmly. A row's size may be missing; if present it is once, few, many or a size class.

D,V,J,size,DNA,CDR3
NA,TRBV29-1,TRBJ1-4,NA,TGCAGCGTCGCAGGAGGAGGCGCAACTAATGAAAAACTGTTTTTT,CSVAGGGATNEKLFF
NA,TRBV24-1,TRBJ2-1,NA,TGTGCCACCAGTGCTGGAGACAGCTCCTACAATGAGCAGTTCTTC,CATSAGDSSYNEQFF
NA,TRBV27,TRBJ2-3,NA,TGTGCCAGCAGTTTATCGCGTTTCGGGGGATCTAGCACAGATACGCAGTATTTT,CASSLSRFGGSSTDTQYF
NA,TRBV7-2,TRBJ2-1,NA,TGTGCCAGCAGCGAATTCGTCCGTAGCTCCTACAATGAGCAGTTCTTC,CASSEFVRSSYNEQFF
NA,TRBV27,TRBJ2-7,NA,TGTGCCAGCAGCATTATGAAGGACAATGAGCAGTACTTC,CASSIMKDNEQYF
NA,TRBV6-5,TRBJ2-7,NA,TGTGCCAGCAGGCGCTGGAGGGAATCCTACGAGCAGTACTTC,CASRRWRESYEQYF
NA,TRBV10-2,TRBJ2-3,NA,TGCGCCAGCAGTGTCTCTGCGAGCACAGATACGCAGTATTTT,CASSVSASTDTQYF
NA,TRBV25-1,TRBJ2-5,NA,TGTGCCAGCAGTGATTGGTTTGAGCCGGAGACCCAGTACTTC,CASSDWFEPETQYF
TRBD1,TRBV7-8,TRBJ2-7,NA,TGTGCCAGCAGCCTGGCCGGGACAGGAGCTACGGAGCAGTACTTC,CASSLAGTGATEQYF
TRBD1,TRBV15,TRBJ2-7,NA,TGTGCCACCAGCAGGGACAGGGGATTCTCCTACGAGCAGTACTTC,CATSRDRGFSYEQYF
TRBD2,TRBV18,TRBJ2-2,NA,TGTGCCAGCCTTTCGGGGGGGCTGTTTTTT,CASLSGGLFF
TRBD1,TRBV28,TRBJ1-4,NA,TGTGCCAGCAGTTCCCCGGGACAGGGTCGGGAAAAACTGTTTTTT,CASSSPGQGREKLFF
NA,TRBV6-4,TRBJ2-3,NA,TGTGCCAGCAGTGCGAGCGGAGTCCCCGGGACAGATACGCAGTATTTT,CASSASGVPGTDTQYF
NA,TRBV5-1,TRBJ2-2,few,TGCGCCAGCAGCTGGAGCCTAGTAGGTGGCGGGGCTAACACCGGGGAGCTGTTTTTT,CASSWSLVGGGANTGELFF
NA,TRBV6-1,TRBJ2-2,NA,TGTGCCAGCAGTGAAAGCCGGGCCGGGGAGCTGTTTTTT,CASSESRAGELFF
NA,TRBV12-5,TRBJ1-5,NA,TGTGCTAGTGGTGAGTTCATTCATAATCAGCCCCAGCATTTT,CASGEFIHNQPQHF
TRBD1,TRBV28,TRBJ2-7,once,TGTGCCAGCATAACCGGGACAGGGCGGTACGAGCAGTACTTC,CASITGTGRYEQYF
TRBD2,TRBV6-2/TRBV6-3,TRBJ2-1,few,TGTGCCAGCAGTCCAAGAGGACTAGCCTTTTGGAAGCAGTTCTTC,CASSPRGLAFWKQFF
TRBD1,TRBV28,TRBJ2-5,once,TGTGCCAGCAGTCCAACAGGGGTGGGGACCCAGTACTTC,CASSPTGVGTQYF
NA,TRBV28,TRBJ2-3,NA,TGTGCCAGCAGTTCCGACGCCCTAGCTTGGTTCACAGATACGCAGTATTTT,CASSSDALAWFTDTQYF
TRBD1,TRBV2,TRBJ1-3,NA,TGTGCCAGCAGTGTCAAGGGGACAGTCCTCTCTGGAAACACCATATATTTT,CASSVKGTVLSGNTIYF
TRBD1,TRBV12-5,TRBJ1-5,NA,TGTGCTAGTGGCCCACCCGACAGGGTTGGTCAGCCCCAGCATTTT,CASGPPDRVGQPQHF
NA,TRBV11-3,TRBJ2-2,once,TGTGCCAGCAGCTTAGGTCGGCGGACCGGGGAGCTGTTTTTT,CASSLGRRTGELFF
NA,TRBV14,TRBJ2-3,NA,TGTGCCAGCAGCCAAGATCTAGCATTTCGCACAGATACGCAGTATTTT,CASSQDLAFRTDTQYF
TRBD2,TRBV6-5,TRBJ2-5,NA,TGTGCCAGCAGTAAACTAGCGGGGGGTGGTGAGACCCAGTACTTC,CASSKLAGGGETQYF
TRBD1,TRBV5-1,TRBJ2-1,NA,TGCGCCAGCAGCTTGGTCCCGGGACAGTACAATGAGCAGTTCTTC,CASSLVPGQYNEQFF
TRBD2,TRBV18,TRBJ2-1,once,TGTGCCAGCTCACCAGAGCGGGAGTCCTACAATGAGCAGTTCTTC,CASSPERESYNEQFF
TRBD2,TRBV4-3,TRBJ2-7,NA,TGCGCCAGCAGCCAAGCCCTGGGGACTAGCGGGGCTAAGTACGAGCAGTACTTC,CASSQALGTSGAKYEQYF
TRBD2,TRBV7-8,TRBJ2-1,NA,TGTGCCAGCAGCCCAAGGACTAGCGGGAACAATGAGCAGTTCTTC,CASSPRTSGNNEQFF
NA,TRBV30,TRBJ1-3,NA,TGTGCCTGGAGCTACAGGGTCCTCAAGTCGATGAACACCATATATTTT,CAWSYRVLKSMNTIYF
NA,TRBV29-1,TRBJ2-1,NA,TGCAGCCAGGCCAGCTACAATGAGCAGTTCTTC,CSQASYNEQFF
NA,TRBV4-3,TRBJ1-1,NA,TGCGCCAGCAGCCAAGATTTGAGCAACACTGAAGCTTTCTTT,CASSQDLSNTEAFF
NA,TRBV5-4,TRBJ1-1,NA,TGTGCCAGCAGCTTGGAGGGGCCCAGGGGATCGACTGAAGCTTTCTTT,CASSLEGPRGSTEAFF
TRBD2,TRBV15,TRBJ2-1,NA,TGTGCCACCAGCGGGGTAGCGGGGTTACCCTACAATGAGCAGTTCTTC,CATSGVAGLPYNEQFF
TRBD2,TRBV10-1,TRBJ2-3,NA,TGCGCCAGCAGTGCCGGACTAGCGGGAGCCCCTAGCACAGATACGCAGTATTTT,CASSAGLAGAPSTDTQYF
NA,TRBV7-2,TRBJ2-7,NA,TGTGCCAGCAGCTCGCGGGGTTACGAGCAGTACTTC,CASSSRGYEQYF
TRBD2,TRBV4-1,TRBJ2-7,NA,TGCGCCAGCAGCCCGAGGATAGCGGGAGGTAAACTCTCCTACGAGCAGTACTTC,CASSPRIAGGKLSYEQYF
TRBD1,TRBV19,TRBJ1-6,once,TGTGCCAGTAGTATAGGGACAGGAGCCTCCTATAATTCACCCCTCCACTTT,CASSIGTGASYNSPLHF
NA,TRBV3-1/TRBV3-2,TRBJ1-4,NA,TGTGCCAGCAGCCTACAGGGCGGAACAGGGCCTTCGAAACTGTTTTTT,CASSLQGGTGPSKLFF